This T cell receptor beta chain was documented in a study of radiotherapy plus CTLA-4 blockade in lung cancer (dated by TCRdb to the late 2010s). About the full investigation: Objective responses were observed in 18% of enrolled patients, and disease control was achieved in 31%.

With regard to this clone: The clone's antigen remains unknown. Base qualities are not at hand, and no much larger clone is one base apart.

The protocol used for the library was the immunoSEQ multiplex PCR assay. The table comes from immuneACCESS by way of TCRdb, which keeps in-frame sequences with V and J called. Part of the clones is missing from these tables; in studies checked, under half for an unresolved V gene and the rest for unknown reasons. The sample has 34,000 or so clones on record, around 75% of them singletons. The ten largest make up 14% of the sample. In this study, focal radiation therapy paired with CTLA-4 blockade (ipilimumab) was tested in patients who had chemo-refractory metastatic non-small-cell lung cancer. The paper as a whole reports these results and caveats: After treatment with radiotherapy and ipilimumab, TCR clones that originated in tumors expanded in peripheral blood. The strongest predictors of response, as reported, were early dynamic changes in blood T cell clones along with a rise in serum interferon-beta after radiation.

The CDR3, from cysteine to phenylalanine, totals 13 residues. Solely the CDR3 DNA is kept, with 39 bases framed from the first base. CDR1 and CDR2 (SGHDN, FVKESK) derive from the germline V gene. Relative to germline, V is 0 bases shorter and J is 4 bases shorter, with 3 bases between their ends. The starting material was peripheral blood, obtained from a patient treated with radiotherapy plus ipilimumab. This chain is built from TRBV14 and TRBJ1-4, with the D segment identity uncertain. The receptor's source is a human donor with non-small cell lung cancer that progressed on radiotherapy plus ipilimumab. The CDR3 corresponds to CASSQDFNEKLFF. The nucleotide sequence is TGTGCCAGCAGCCAAGATTTTAATGAAAAACTGTTTTTT.